Below are 18 T cell receptor beta chains sequenced from a single sample in a study of shared clonotypes between healthy human individuals. Using immunoSEQ multiplex PCR, the repertoire was profiled, and TCRdb retains in-frame clones only, with some absent. The table includes fewer than 700,000 clones, around 95% detected once. The naive CD8 population came from CD45RO-negative cells selected for CCR7, without terminally differentiated effector memory CD45RA+ cells. Sequencing was carried out using naive CD8+ T cells sorted from blood. Receptor source: a woman under 40 in good health.

This chain joins TRBV28 and TRBJ2-3, with 13 bases that match TRBD2. Unmatched junction bases numbered 4, after V lost 5 bases and J lost 2 bases. The CDR3 is made up of 16 amino acids. The germline V gene has CDR1 MDHEN and CDR2 SYDVKM. The CDR3 nucleotides are TGTGCCAGCAGTCATGGACTAGCGGGAGACACAGATACGCAGTATTTT. Translation: CASSHGLAGDTDTQYF. Full variable domain (remainder filled in from reference TRBV28 and TRBJ2-3): DVKVTQSSRYLVKRTGEKVFLECVQDMDHENMFWYRQDPGLGLRLIYFSYDVKMKEKGDIPEGYSVSREKKERFSLILESASTNQTSMYLCASSHGLAGDTDTQYFGPGTRLTVL.

The V call is TRBV6-6, the J call TRBJ2-2; 9 bases are a match to TRBD2. Trimming removed 8 bases from V and 6 bases from J; junction bases left unmatched: 13. The CDR3 runs to 16 residues. Germline values: CDR1 MNHNY, CDR2 SVGAGI (reference sequence). The CDR3 DNA sequence: TGTGCCAGCTCCCTCGGCGGGGGGGCAGGGGCCGGGGAGCTGTTTTTT. Translating gives CASSLGGGAGAGELFF.

For the CDR3, the DNA is TGTGCCAGCAGCGCGGGGAGTATCTACGAGCAGTACTTC. Encoded protein: CASSAGSIYEQYF. The V gene is TRBV5-6, the J gene TRBJ2-7; possible D gene TRBD2, 6 bases. The germline gives CDR1 SGHDT, CDR2 YYEEEE. Trimming cost V 4 bases and J 3 bases, with 11 bases left between them. The CDR3 consists of 13 residues.

The count of this clone is one. This chain links TRBV7-9 with TRBJ1-1, with TRBD1 identical over 9 bases. V gave up 5 bases and J gave up 5 bases; unmatched junction bases: 6. Germline lookup yields CDR1 SEHNR and CDR2 FQNEAQ (reference sequence). The CDR3 extends over 14 amino acids. The CDR3 is CASSAGTGLTEAFF. In DNA, the CDR3 is TGTGCCAGCAGCGCGGGGACAGGGTTGACTGAAGCTTTCTTT.

This rearrangement joins TRBV7-9 to TRBJ2-1; 7 bases line up with TRBD1. The CDR3 spans 14 residues. V dropped 2 bases and J dropped 6; count of bases not matched to a gene: 4. Germline V gives CDR1 SEHNR, CDR2 FQNEAQ (reference sequence). The CDR3 region is CASSLITGANEQFF. The CDR3 nucleotides are TGTGCCAGCAGCTTAATCACAGGGGCCAATGAGCAGTTCTTC.

V gene TRBV5-1 combines with J gene TRBJ1-4, with unresolved D. Germline-derived CDR1 and CDR2 are SGHRS and YFSETQ. The CDR3 covers 15 residues. V was shortened by 4 bases and J by 4 bases, with 14 bases between the two germline ends. CDR3 protein: CASSRWGPINEKLFF. CDR3 coding DNA: TGCGCCAGCAGCCGGTGGGGTCCTATTAATGAAAAACTGTTTTTT.

The J gene is TRBJ1-2, the V gene TRBV5-1, with TRBD1 as a possible D gene (5 bases). This CDR3 has 17 amino acids. CDR1 is SGHRS, CDR2 YFSETQ, per germline. With 0 bases removed from V and 8 bases from J, the gap between germline ends came to 23 bases. CDR3 in DNA: TGCGCCAGCAGCTTGGGCCCGGGACGAACTTCCCTAGAGGGCTACACCTTC. Translation: CASSLGPGRTSLEGYTF. The whole variable domain, remainder taken from reference TRBV5-1 and TRBJ1-2, is KAGVTQTPRYLIKTRGQQVTLSCSPISGHRSVSWYQQTPGQGLQFLFEYFSETQRNKGNFPGRFSGRQFSNSRSEMNVSTLELGDSALYLCASSLGPGRTSLEGYTFGSGTRLTVV.

The chain carries TRBV27 and TRBJ2-7; 7 bases agree with TRBD1. V dropped 6 bases and J dropped 5; count of bases not matched to a gene: 4. Germline CDR1 reads MNHEY; CDR2 reads SMNVEV (reference sequence). The CDR3 extends over 12 amino acids. CDR3 protein: CASSRQGNEQYF. The CDR3 coding sequence is TGTGCCAGCAGCCGACAGGGCAACGAGCAGTACTTC.

The chain uses TRBV19 and TRBJ2-7; no definite D call. V was pared by 2 bases and J by 2 bases, with 19 bases between. CDR1 LNHDA and CDR2 SQIVND come from the germline V gene (reference sequence). This CDR3 contains 17 residues. The DNA for the CDR3 is TGTGCCAGTAGTATAAACCCCGCCACGGGCGCAGCCTACGAGCAGTACTTC. It specifies CASSINPATGAAYEQYF.

This chain joins TRBV29-1 and TRBJ2-5; D is ambiguous. Near its end, the DNA agrees better with TRBJ2-7, so the J call may be wrong. The CDR3 extends over 13 amino acids. Germline V gives CDR1 SQVTM, CDR2 ANQGSEA. The CDR3 spells CSVELDLSYEQYF. CDR3 nucleotide sequence: TGCAGCGTTGAATTGGATCTCTCCTACGAGCAGTACTTC.

The chain joins TRBV28 to TRBJ2-3; possible D gene TRBD2, 6 bases. The V and J ends lost 2 bases and 3 bases respectively, with 9 bases between them. CDR1 is MDHEN, CDR2 SYDVKM, per germline. This CDR3 is built from 14 residues. DNA for the CDR3: TGTGCCAGCAGTTTACGACGGGAGACAGATACGCAGTATTTT. It codes for CASSLRRETDTQYF.

V usage is TRBV27 and J usage is TRBJ2-1, with a tentative D call TRBD1 (6 bases). Germline assignment: CDR1 MNHEY and CDR2 SMNVEV (reference sequence). V lost 6 bases to trimming and J lost 9 bases, with 15 bases between them. The CDR3 is 13 amino acids. In DNA form, the CDR3 reads TGTGCCAGCAGGGTCGGTGTAGGGGGTGAGCAGTTCTTC. This sequence encodes CASRVGVGGEQFF.

The chain employs TRBV29-1 and TRBJ1-5, with unresolved D. The germline gives CDR1 SQVTM, CDR2 ANQGSEA. This CDR3 is 13 amino acids long. V shed 3 bases and J shed 3 bases, with 9 bases lying between them. The CDR3 DNA is TGCAGCGTTGACGGCGTGTACAATCAGCCCCAGCATTTT. Translated: CSVDGVYNQPQHF.

This chain connects TRBV27 to TRBJ2-1; possibly TRBD2 for D (5 bases). Germline CDR1 is MNHEY and CDR2 is SMNVEV (reference sequence). There are 15 residues in the CDR3. V was cut by 0 bases and J by 7 bases, with 13 bases left in between. CDR3 residues: CASSLSSPPGNEQFF. The CDR3 DNA reads as TGTGCCAGCAGTTTATCGTCTCCTCCGGGGAATGAGCAGTTCTTC.

The chain employs TRBV7-9 and TRBJ2-7, with 8 bases fitting TRBD2. Germline V gene lookup returns CDR1 SEHNR and CDR2 FQNEAQ (reference sequence). CDR3 size: 14 residues. Losses at the gene ends were 6 bases for V and 5 bases for J; bases not matched to a gene: 9. CDR3 in amino acids: CASRYLTGRDEQYF. In nucleotides, the CDR3 is TGTGCCAGCAGGTACCTCACCGGGAGGGACGAGCAGTACTTC.

This rearrangement joins TRBV7-9 to TRBJ2-2; D may match TRBD1 or TRBD2 (5 bases each). V lost 11 bases, J lost 7 bases, and 11 bases lay in between. Per germline, CDR1 SEHNR and CDR2 FQNEAQ (reference sequence). The CDR3 has 11 amino acids. The CDR3 is CALRGSGELFF. DNA of the CDR3: TGTGCCCTGAGGGGAAGCGGGGAGCTGTTTTTT.

The V call is TRBV2, the J call TRBJ2-1; D possibly corresponds to TRBD2 (5 bases). The CDR3 totals 14 residues. Trimming removed 3 bases at V and 0 bases at J, with 6 bases between. Germline CDR1 reads SNHLY; CDR2 reads FYNNEI. The CDR3 nucleotides read TGTGCCAGCAGTGACGGGGTCTCCTACAATGAGCAGTTCTTC. Amino acid sequence: CASSDGVSYNEQFF.

This clone was seen once. V and J are TRBV6-5 and TRBJ2-7, with 7 nucleotides matching TRBD2. J was trimmed by 2 bases and V by 3 bases; bases with no gene match: 4. The CDR3 consists of 14 residues. CDR1 and CDR2 (germline): MNHEY, SVGAGI. CDR3 amino acids: CASSYGGGPYEQYF. The CDR3 DNA follows: TGTGCCAGCAGTTATGGGGGGGGACCCTACGAGCAGTACTTC.